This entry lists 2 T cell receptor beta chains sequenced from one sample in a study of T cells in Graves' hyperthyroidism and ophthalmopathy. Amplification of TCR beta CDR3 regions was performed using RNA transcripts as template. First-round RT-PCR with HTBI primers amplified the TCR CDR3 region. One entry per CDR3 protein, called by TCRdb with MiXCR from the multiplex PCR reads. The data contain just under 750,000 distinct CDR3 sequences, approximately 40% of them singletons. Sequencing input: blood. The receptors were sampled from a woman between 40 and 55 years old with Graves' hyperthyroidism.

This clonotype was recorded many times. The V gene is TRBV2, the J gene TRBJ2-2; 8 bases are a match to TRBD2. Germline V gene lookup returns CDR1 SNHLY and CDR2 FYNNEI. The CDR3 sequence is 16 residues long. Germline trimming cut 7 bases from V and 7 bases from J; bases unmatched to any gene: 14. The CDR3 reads CASKSRTSLVNGELFF. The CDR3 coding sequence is TGTGCCAGCAAATCCAGGACTAGCTTAGTTAACGGGGAGCTGTTTTTT.

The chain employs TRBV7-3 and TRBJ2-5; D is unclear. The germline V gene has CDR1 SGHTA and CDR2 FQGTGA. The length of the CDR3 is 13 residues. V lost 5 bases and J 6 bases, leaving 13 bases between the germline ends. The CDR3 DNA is TGTGCCAGCAGCCCGAATAAGCTACAGACCCAGTACTTC. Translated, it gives CASSPNKLQTQYF.